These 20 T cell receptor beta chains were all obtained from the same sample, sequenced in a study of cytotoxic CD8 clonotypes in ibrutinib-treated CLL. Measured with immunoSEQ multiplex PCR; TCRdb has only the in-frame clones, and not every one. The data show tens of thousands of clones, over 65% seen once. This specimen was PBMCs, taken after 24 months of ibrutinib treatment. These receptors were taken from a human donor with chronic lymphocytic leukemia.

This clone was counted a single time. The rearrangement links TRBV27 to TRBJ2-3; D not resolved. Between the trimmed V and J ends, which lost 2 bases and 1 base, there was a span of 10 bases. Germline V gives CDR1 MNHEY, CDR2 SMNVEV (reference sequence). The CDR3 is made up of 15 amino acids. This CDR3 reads CASSLSGVGTDTQYF. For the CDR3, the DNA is TGTGCCAGCAGTTTAAGTGGGGTCGGCACAGATACGCAGTATTTT.

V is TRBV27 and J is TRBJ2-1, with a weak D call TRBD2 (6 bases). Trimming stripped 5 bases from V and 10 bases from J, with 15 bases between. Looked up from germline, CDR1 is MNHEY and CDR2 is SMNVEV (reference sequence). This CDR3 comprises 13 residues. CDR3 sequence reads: CASSPPGTAEQFF. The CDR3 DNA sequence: TGTGCCAGCAGTCCCCCCGGGACTGCGGAGCAGTTCTTC.

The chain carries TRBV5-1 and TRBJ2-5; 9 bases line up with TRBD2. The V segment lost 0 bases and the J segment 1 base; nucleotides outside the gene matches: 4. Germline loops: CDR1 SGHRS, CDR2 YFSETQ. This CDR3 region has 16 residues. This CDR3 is CASSLGGGRAQETQYF. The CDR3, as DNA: TGCGCCAGCAGCTTGGGCGGCGGGAGGGCCCAAGAGACCCAGTACTTC.

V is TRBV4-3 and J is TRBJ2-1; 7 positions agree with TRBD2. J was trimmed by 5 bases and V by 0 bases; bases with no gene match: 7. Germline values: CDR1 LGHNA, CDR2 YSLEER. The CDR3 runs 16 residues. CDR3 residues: CASSQDRREGNNEQFF. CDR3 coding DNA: TGCGCCAGCAGCCAAGATAGGAGGGAGGGTAACAATGAGCAGTTCTTC.

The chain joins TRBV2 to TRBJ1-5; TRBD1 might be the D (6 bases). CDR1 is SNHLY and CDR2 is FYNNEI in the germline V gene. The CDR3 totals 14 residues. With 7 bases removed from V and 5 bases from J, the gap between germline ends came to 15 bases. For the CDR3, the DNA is TGTGCCAGCAACCAGGGGTCAGGGGATCAGCCCCAGCATTTT. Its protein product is CASNQGSGDQPQHF.

Here the CDR3 reads CSVGSGRDYGYTF. The CDR3 DNA sequence: TGCAGCGTTGGGTCCGGCAGGGACTATGGCTACACCTTC. The chain links TRBV29-1 to TRBJ1-2; the D gene is possibly TRBD1 (5 bases). Germline V gene data show CDR1 as SQVTM and CDR2 as ANQGSEA. The length of the CDR3 is 13 residues. V lost 4 bases, J lost 3 bases, and 12 bases lay in between.

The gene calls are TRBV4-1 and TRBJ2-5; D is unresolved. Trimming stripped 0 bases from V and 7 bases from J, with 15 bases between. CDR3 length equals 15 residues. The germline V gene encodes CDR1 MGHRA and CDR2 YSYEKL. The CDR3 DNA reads TGCGCCAGCAGCCAAGAAATGTCAGGAATGCGGACCCAGTACTTC. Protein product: CASSQEMSGMRTQYF.

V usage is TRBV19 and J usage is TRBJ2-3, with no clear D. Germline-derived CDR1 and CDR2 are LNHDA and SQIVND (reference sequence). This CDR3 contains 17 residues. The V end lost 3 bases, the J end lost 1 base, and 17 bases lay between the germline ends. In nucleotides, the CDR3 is TGTGCCAGTAGTATCGGTTCCCACCACGGGCGCACAGATACGCAGTATTTT. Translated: CASSIGSHHGRTDTQYF.

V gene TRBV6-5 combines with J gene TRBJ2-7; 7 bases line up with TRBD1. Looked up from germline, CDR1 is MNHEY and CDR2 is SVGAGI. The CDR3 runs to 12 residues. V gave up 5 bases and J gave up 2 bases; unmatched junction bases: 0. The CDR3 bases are TGTGCCAGCAGTGGGACAGCCTACGAGCAGTACTTC. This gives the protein CASSGTAYEQYF.

In DNA form, the CDR3 reads TGTGCCAGCAGCCGCCCAGGGTCCCCTCTCGACGAGCAGTACTTC. Protein product: CASSRPGSPLDEQYF. This chain connects TRBV7-9 to TRBJ2-7; D possibly corresponds to TRBD1 (5 bases). V lost 5 bases, J lost 5 bases, and 19 bases lay in between. Germline V gives CDR1 SEHNR, CDR2 FQNEAQ (reference sequence). This CDR3 is built from 15 residues.

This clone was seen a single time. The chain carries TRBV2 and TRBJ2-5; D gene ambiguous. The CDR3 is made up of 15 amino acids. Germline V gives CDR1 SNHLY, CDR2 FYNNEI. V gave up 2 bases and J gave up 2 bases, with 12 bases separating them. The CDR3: CASSEFIGKQETQYF. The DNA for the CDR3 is TGTGCCAGCAGTGAATTTATTGGCAAGCAAGAGACCCAGTACTTC.

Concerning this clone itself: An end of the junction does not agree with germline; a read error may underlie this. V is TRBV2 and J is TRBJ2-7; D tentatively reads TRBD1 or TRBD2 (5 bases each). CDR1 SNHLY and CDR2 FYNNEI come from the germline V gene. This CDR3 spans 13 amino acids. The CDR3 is CASSAMGVYEQHF. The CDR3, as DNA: TGTGCCAGCAGTGCGATGGGGGTCTACGAGCAGCACTTC.

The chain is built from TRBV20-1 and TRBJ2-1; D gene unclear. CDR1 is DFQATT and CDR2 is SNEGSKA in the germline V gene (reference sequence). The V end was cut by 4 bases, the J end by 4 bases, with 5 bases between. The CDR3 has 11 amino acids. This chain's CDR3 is CSAKPYNEQFF. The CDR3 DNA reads TGCAGTGCTAAGCCGTACAATGAGCAGTTCTTC.

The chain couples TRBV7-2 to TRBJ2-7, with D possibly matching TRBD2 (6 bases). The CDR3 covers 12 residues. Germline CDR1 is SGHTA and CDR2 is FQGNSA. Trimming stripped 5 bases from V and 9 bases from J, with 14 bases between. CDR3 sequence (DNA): TGTGCCAGCAGCCCCGAAAGGGGAGGGCAGTACTTC. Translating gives CASSPERGGQYF.

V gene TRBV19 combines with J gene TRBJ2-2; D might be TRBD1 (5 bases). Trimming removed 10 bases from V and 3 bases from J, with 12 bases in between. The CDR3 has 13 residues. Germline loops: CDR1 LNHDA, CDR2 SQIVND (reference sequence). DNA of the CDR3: TGTGCCACATCACAGGTCCACACCGGGGAGCTGTTTTTT. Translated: CATSQVHTGELFF.

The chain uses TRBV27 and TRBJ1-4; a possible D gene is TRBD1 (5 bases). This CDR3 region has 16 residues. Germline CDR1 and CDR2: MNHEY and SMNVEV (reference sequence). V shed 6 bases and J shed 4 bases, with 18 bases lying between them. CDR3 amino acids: CASRSLGDGYNEKLFF. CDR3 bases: TGTGCCAGCAGGTCCCTAGGGGATGGGTATAATGAAAAACTGTTTTTT.

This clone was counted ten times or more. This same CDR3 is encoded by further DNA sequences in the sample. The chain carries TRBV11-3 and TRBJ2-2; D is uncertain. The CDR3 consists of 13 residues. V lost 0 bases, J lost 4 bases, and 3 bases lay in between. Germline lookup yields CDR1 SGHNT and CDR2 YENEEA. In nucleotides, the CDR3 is TGTGCCAGCAGCTTAGACTTCACCGGGGAGCTGTTTTTT. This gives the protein CASSLDFTGELFF.

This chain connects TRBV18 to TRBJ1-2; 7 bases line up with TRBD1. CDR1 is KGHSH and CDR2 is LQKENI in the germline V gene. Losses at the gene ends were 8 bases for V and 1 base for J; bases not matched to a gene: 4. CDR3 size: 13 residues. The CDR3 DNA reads TGTGCCAGCAGCCGGGACAGTAACTATGGCTACACCTTC. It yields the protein CASSRDSNYGYTF.

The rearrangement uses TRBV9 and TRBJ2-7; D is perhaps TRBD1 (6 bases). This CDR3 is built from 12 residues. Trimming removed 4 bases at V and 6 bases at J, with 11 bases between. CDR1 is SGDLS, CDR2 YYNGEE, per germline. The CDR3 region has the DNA TGTGCCAGCAGCCCGCAGGGGACCGAGCAGTACTTC. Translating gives CASSPQGTEQYF.

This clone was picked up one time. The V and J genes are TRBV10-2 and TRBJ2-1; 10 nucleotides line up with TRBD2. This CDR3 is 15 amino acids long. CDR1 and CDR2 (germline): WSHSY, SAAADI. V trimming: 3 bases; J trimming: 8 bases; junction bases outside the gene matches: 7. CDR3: CASSEASGSRDEQFF. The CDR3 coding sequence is TGCGCCAGCAGTGAAGCTAGCGGGAGTAGGGATGAGCAGTTCTTC.